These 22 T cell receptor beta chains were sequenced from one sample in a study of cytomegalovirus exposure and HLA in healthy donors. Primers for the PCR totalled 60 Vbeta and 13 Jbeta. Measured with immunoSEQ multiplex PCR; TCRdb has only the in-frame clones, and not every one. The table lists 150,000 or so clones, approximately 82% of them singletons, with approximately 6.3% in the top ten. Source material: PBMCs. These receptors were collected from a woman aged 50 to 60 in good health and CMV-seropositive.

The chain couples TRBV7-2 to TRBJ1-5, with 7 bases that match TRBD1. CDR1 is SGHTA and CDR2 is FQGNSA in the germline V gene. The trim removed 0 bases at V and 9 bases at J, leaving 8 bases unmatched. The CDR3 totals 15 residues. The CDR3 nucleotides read TGTGCCAGCAGCTTAGCGGGACAGCTTCGGGGGCCCCAGCATTTT. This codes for CASSLAGQLRGPQHF. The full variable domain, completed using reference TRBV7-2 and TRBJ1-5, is GAGVSQSPSNKVTEKGKDVELRCDPISGHTALYWYRQSLGQGLEFLIYFQGNSAPDKSGLPSDRFSAERTGGSVSTLTIQRTQQEDSAVYLCASSLAGQLRGPQHFGDGTRLSIL.

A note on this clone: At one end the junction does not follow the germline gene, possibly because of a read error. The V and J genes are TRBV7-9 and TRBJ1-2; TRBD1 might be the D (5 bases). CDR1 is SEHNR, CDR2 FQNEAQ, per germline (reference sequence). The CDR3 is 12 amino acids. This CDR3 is CSSSRGGDGYTF. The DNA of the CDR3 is TGTTCCAGCAGCCGGGGAGGGGACGGCTACACCTTC. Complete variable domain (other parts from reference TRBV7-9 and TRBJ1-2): DTGVSQNPRHKITKRGQNVTFRCDPISEHNRLYWYRQTLGQGPEFLTYFQNEAQLEKSRLLSDRFSAERPKGSFSTLEIQRTEQGDSAMYLCSSSRGGDGYTFGSGTRLTVV.

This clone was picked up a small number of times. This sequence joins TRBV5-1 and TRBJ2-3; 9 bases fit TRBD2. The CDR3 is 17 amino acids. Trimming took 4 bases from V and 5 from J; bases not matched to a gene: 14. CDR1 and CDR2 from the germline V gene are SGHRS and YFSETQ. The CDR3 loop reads CASSPGSSGGMRDTQYF. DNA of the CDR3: TGCGCCAGCAGCCCGGGTTCGAGCGGGGGGATGAGAGATACGCAGTATTTT.

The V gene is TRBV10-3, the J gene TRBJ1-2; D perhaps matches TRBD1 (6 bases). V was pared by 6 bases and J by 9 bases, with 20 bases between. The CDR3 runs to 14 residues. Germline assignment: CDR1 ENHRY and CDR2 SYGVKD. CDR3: CAIRGAGETSSYTF. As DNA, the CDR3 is TGTGCCATCAGGGGGGCGGGAGAAACATCCAGCTACACCTTC.

The CDR3 region has the DNA TGTGCCAGCAGTTACTTCCTGGGCCAAACCGGGGAGCTGTTTTTT. It codes for CASSYFLGQTGELFF. The rearrangement uses TRBV6-6 and TRBJ2-2, with unresolved D. Between the trimmed V and J ends, which lost 1 base and 5 bases, there was a span of 11 bases. The germline gives CDR1 MNHNY, CDR2 SVGAGI (reference sequence). The CDR3 has 15 amino acids.

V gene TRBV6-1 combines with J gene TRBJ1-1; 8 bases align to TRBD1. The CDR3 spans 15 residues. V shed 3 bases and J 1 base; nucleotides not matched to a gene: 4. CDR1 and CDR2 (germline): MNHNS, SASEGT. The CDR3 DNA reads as TGTGCCAGCAGTGAGCACGGACAGGGGAACACTGAAGCTTTCTTT. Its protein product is CASSEHGQGNTEAFF.

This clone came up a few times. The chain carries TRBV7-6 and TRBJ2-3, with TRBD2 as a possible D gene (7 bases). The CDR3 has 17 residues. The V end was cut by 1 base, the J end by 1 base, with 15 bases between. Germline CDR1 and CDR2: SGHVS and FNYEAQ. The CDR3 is CASSLERGGGRTDTQYF. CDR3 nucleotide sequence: TGTGCCAGCAGCTTAGAGCGGGGAGGGGGGCGCACAGATACGCAGTATTTT.

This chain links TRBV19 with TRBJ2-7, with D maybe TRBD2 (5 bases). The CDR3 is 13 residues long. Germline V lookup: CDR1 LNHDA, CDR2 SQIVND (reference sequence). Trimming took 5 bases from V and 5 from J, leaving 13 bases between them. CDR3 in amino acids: CASSWTARDEQYF. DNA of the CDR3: TGTGCCAGTAGTTGGACTGCGAGGGACGAGCAGTACTTC.

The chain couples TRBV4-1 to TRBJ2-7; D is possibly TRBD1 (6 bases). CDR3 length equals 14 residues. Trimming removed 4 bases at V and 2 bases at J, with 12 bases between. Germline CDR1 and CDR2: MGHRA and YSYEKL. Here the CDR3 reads CASSLRTETYEQYF. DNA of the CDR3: TGCGCCAGCAGCCTCCGGACAGAGACCTACGAGCAGTACTTC.

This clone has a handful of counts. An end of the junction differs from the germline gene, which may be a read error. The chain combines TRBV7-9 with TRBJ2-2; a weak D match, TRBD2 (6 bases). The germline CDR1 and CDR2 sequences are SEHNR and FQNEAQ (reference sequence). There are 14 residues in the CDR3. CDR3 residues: CSSSPSGGTGELFF. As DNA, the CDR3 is TGTTCCAGCAGCCCGAGTGGGGGGACCGGGGAGCTGTTTTTT. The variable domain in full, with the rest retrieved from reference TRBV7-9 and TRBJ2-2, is DTGVSQNPRHKITKRGQNVTFRCDPISEHNRLYWYRQTLGQGPEFLTYFQNEAQLEKSRLLSDRFSAERPKGSFSTLEIQRTEQGDSAMYLCSSSPSGGTGELFFGEGSRLTVL.

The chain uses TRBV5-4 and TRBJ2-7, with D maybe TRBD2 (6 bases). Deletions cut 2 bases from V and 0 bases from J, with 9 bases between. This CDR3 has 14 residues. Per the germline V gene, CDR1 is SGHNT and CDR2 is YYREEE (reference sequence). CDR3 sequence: CASSLGTASYEQYF. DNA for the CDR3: TGTGCCAGCAGCTTAGGGACTGCCTCCTACGAGCAGTACTTC.

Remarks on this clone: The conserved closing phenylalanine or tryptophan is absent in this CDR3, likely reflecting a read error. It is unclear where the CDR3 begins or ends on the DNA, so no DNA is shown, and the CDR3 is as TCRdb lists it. CDR3: CASSPPKA. The chain is built from TRBV21-1 and TRBJ2-3; the table's D call, TRBD2, has no DNA check behind it. TRBV21-1 is noted as a pseudogene. Counting both end residues, the CDR3 totals 8 amino acids.

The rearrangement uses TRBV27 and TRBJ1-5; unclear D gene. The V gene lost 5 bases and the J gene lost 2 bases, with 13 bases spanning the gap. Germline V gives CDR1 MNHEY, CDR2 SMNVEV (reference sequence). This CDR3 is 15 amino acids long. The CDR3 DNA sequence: TGTGCCAGCAGTCCCTCGGGTCCGGGCAATCAGCCCCAGCATTTT. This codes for CASSPSGPGNQPQHF.

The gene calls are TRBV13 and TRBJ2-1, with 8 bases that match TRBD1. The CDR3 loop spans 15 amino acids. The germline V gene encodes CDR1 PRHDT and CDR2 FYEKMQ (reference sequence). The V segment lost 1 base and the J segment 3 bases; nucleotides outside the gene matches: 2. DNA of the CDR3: TGTGCCAGCAGCTTAGAACAGGGGGTCTACAATGAGCAGTTCTTC. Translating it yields CASSLEQGVYNEQFF. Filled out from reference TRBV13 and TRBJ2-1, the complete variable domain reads AAGVIQSPRHLIKEKRETATLKCYPIPRHDTVYWYQQGPGQDPQFLISFYEKMQSDKGSIPDRFSAQQFSDYHSELNMSSLELGDSALYFCASSLEQGVYNEQFFGPGTRLTVL.

CDR3 in DNA: TGTGCCAGCAGTGAATACAACAGGTCGGACGGCTACACCTTC. Encoded protein: CASSEYNRSDGYTF. V is TRBV6-1 and J is TRBJ1-2, with TRBD1 as a possible D gene (5 bases). This CDR3 is 14 amino acids long. Germline values: CDR1 MNHNS, CDR2 SASEGT. Trimming removed 2 bases from V and 8 bases from J, with 15 bases in between.

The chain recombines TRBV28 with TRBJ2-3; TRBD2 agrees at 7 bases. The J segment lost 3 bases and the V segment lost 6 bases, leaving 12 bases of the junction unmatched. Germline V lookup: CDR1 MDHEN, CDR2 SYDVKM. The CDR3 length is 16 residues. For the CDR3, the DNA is TGTGCCAGCAGCCTAGTGTCGGGGGGTGGTACAGATACGCAGTATTTT. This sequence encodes CASSLVSGGGTDTQYF. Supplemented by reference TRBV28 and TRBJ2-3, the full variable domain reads DVKVTQSSRYLVKRTGEKVFLECVQDMDHENMFWYRQDPGLGLRLIYFSYDVKMKEKGDIPEGYSVSREKKERFSLILESASTNQTSMYLCASSLVSGGGTDTQYFGPGTRLTVL.

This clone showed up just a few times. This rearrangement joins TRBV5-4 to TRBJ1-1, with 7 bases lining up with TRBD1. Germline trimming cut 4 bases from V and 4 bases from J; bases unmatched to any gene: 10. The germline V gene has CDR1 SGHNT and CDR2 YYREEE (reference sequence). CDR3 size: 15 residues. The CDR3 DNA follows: TGTGCCAGCAGCCCGTTACCTACAGGGGTCACTGAAGCTTTCTTT. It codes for CASSPLPTGVTEAFF.

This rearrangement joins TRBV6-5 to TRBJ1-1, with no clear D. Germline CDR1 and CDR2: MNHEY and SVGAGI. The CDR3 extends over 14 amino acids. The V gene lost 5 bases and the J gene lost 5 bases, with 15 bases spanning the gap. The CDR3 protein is CASSDFPGLTEAFF. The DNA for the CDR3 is TGTGCCAGCAGTGATTTCCCCGGTTTGACTGAAGCTTTCTTT.

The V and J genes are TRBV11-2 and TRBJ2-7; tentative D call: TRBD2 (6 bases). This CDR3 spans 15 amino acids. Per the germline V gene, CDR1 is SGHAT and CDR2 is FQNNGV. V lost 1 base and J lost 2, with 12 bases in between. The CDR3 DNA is TGTGCCAGCAGCTTAGTCCGGGGGTCCCCCTACGAGCAGTACTTC. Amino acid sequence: CASSLVRGSPYEQYF.

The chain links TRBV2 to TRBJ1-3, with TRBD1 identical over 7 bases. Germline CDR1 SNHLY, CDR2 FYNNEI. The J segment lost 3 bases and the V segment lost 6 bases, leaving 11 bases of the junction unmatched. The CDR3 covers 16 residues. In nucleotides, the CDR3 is TGTGCCAGCAGGGTCGGGAGGGGGCTAGGTGGAAACACCATATATTTT. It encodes CASRVGRGLGGNTIYF.

The CDR3 loop reads CASRRTSGGSYEQYF. CDR3 DNA sequence: TGTGCCAGCAGGCGGACTAGCGGGGGATCCTACGAGCAGTACTTC. The chain couples TRBV5-4 to TRBJ2-7; 13 nucleotides agree with TRBD2. CDR1 is SGHNT, CDR2 YYREEE, per germline (reference sequence). The CDR3 contains 15 residues. Trimming at V came to 5 bases and at J to 1 base, leaving 3 bases not matched to a gene.

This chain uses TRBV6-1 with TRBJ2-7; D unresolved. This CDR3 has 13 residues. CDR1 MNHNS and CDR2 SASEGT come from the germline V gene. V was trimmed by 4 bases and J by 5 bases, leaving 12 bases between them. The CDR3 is CASSVSRLDEQYF. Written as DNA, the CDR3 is TGTGCCAGCAGTGTCTCCAGGCTCGACGAGCAGTACTTC.